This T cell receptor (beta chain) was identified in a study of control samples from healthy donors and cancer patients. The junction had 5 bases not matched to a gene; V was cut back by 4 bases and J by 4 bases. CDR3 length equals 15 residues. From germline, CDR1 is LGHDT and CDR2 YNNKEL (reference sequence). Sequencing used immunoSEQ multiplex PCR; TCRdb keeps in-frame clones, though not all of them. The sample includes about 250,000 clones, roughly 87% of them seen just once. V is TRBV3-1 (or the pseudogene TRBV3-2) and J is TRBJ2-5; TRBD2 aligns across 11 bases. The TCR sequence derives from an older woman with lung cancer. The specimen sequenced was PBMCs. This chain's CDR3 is CASSPPGLAVETQYF. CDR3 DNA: TGTGCCAGCAGCCCGCCGGGACTAGCGGTAGAGACCCAGTACTTC.